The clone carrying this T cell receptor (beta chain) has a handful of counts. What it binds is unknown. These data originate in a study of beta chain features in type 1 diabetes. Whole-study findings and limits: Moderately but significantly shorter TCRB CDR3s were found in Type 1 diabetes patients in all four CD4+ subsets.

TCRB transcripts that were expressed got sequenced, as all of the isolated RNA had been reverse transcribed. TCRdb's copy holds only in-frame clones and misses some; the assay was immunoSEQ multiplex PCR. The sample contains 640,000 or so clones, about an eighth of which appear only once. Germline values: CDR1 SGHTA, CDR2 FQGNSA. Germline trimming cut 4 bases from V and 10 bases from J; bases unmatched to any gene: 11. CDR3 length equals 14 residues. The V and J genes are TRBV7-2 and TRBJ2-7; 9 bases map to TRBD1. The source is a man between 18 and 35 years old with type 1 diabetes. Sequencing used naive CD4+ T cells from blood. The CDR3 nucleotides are TGTGCCAGCAGCTCGGGACAGGGTGACTGGGGCCAGTACTTC. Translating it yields CASSSGQGDWGQYF. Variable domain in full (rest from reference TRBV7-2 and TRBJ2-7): GAGVSQSPSNKVTEKGKDVELRCDPISGHTALYWYRQSLGQGLEFLIYFQGNSAPDKSGLPSDRFSAERTGGSVSTLTIQRTQQEDSAVYLCASSSGQGDWGQYFGPGTRLTVT.